The TCR beta chain under discussion was sequenced for a study of blood T cell repertoires in COVID-19. Study-wide context: Acute and convalescent COVID-19 specimens originated in the United States, Italy and Spain.

J gave up 4 bases and V 6 bases, and 10 bases lay outside the gene matches. The CDR3 length is 15 residues. Germline values: CDR1 ENHRY, CDR2 SYGVKD. The table came from immunoSEQ multiplex PCR; TCRdb's copy has only in-frame clones and leaves some out. The table includes roughly 320,000 clones, more than 85% detected once. Donors were grouped by their self-reported clinical history. V is TRBV10-3 and J is TRBJ1-2, with 8 positions matching TRBD1. This receptor was obtained from a woman aged 25 to 45 who had been exposed to COVID-19. The source material was PBMCs or T cells enriched from blood (not recorded which). The CDR3 region is CAISVEQGGAYGYTF. CDR3 DNA: TGTGCCATCAGCGTCGAACAGGGGGGGGCCTATGGCTACACCTTC.